This passage covers 32 T cell receptor beta chains from one sample sequenced in a study of beta chain features in type 1 diabetes. Findings of the study overall: In all four CD4+ subsets, TCRB CDR3 length was significantly, moderately reduced in type 1 diabetes.

These receptors lack a known antigen. Expressed TCRB transcripts were sequenced because the entire RNA isolate underwent reverse transcription. Assay: immunoSEQ multiplex PCR; the TCRdb copy retains only in-frame clones and omits some. The sample contains fewer than 300,000 clones, about 11% of which appear only once. Sequences were obtained from naive CD4+ T cells from blood. These receptors all come from a man aged 25-45 years with type 1 diabetes.

This clone was found a few times. V is TRBV28 and J is TRBJ2-5; the D gene is possibly TRBD2 (5 bases). The CDR3 consists of 14 residues. V was clipped by 0 bases and J by 5 bases, with 10 bases between them. Per the germline V gene, CDR1 is MDHEN and CDR2 is SYDVKM. The DNA of the CDR3 is TGTGCCAGCAGTTTATGGACGGACTCGGAGACCCAGTACTTC. Its protein is CASSLWTDSETQYF.

The rearrangement links TRBV2 to TRBJ1-5, with TRBD1 as a possible D gene (6 bases). The CDR3 is 13 amino acids. V was clipped by 8 bases and J by 4 bases, with 12 bases between them. Germline V gene sequence: CDR1 SNHLY, CDR2 FYNNEI. The CDR3 DNA follows: TGTGCCAGCGGGGGAGGGGGGAATCAGCCCCAGCATTTT. Translation: CASGGGGNQPQHF.

This chain uses TRBV28 with TRBJ2-7, with D possibly matching TRBD1 (6 bases). This CDR3 has 14 amino acids. V lost 4 bases, J lost 3 bases, and 13 bases lay in between. Germline CDR1 MDHEN, CDR2 SYDVKM. CDR3 in DNA: TGTGCCAGCAGTTCTGGGACATTCTTCTACGAGCAGTACTTC. This encodes CASSSGTFFYEQYF.

This clone was picked up a small number of times. V usage is TRBV28 and J usage is TRBJ1-2, with D maybe TRBD1 (5 bases). The ends were cut back, 2 bases at V and 5 bases at J, with 6 bases in the middle. CDR1 and CDR2 from the germline V gene are MDHEN and SYDVKM. The CDR3 loop spans 12 amino acids. This chain's CDR3 is CASSLKGYGYTF. The CDR3 DNA reads as TGTGCCAGCAGTTTAAAGGGGTATGGCTACACCTTC.

This clone was counted between two and nine times. CDR3 in DNA: TGCAGCGTTGAACGTCGAGGGGGAGCCTCGAACACTGAAGCTTTCTTT. Amino acid sequence: CSVERRGGASNTEAFF. The chain links TRBV29-1 to TRBJ1-1; D possibly corresponds to TRBD1 (6 bases). CDR1 SQVTM and CDR2 ANQGSEA come from the germline V gene. V was cut by 2 bases and J by 1 base, with 17 bases left in between. The CDR3 is 16 amino acids.

This sequence joins TRBV28 and TRBJ1-1, with a weak D call TRBD1 (5 bases). V lost 11 bases and J 1 base, leaving 8 bases between the germline ends. The CDR3 is 11 residues long. Germline CDR1 and CDR2: MDHEN and SYDVKM. CDR3 DNA sequence: TGTGCCTGGGGCACGAACACTGAAGCTTTCTTT. Translated, it gives CAWGTNTEAFF.

The chain links TRBV13 to TRBJ2-1; 11 bases line up with TRBD1. The CDR3 extends over 15 amino acids. Losses at the gene ends were 5 bases for V and 7 bases for J; bases not matched to a gene: 7. The germline V gene has CDR1 PRHDT and CDR2 FYEKMQ (reference sequence). DNA for the CDR3: TGTGCCAGCAGCCCCCGGGACAGGGGGACTAATGAGCAGTTCTTC. It yields the protein CASSPRDRGTNEQFF.

This clone was counted only a few times. The rearrangement joins TRBV7-9 to TRBJ1-1; D unclear. The CDR3 extends over 13 amino acids. Trimming left V 5 bases short and J 1 base short, with 8 bases between. Germline-derived CDR1 and CDR2 are SEHNR and FQNEAQ (reference sequence). The CDR3: CASSQQKNTEAFF. For the CDR3, the DNA is TGTGCCAGCAGCCAACAGAAGAACACTGAAGCTTTCTTT.

The chain uses TRBV5-1 and TRBJ2-7; 12 bases are shared with TRBD1. V lost 4 bases and J lost 2; bases outside the gene matches: 7. CDR1 is SGHRS, CDR2 YFSETQ, per germline. The CDR3 has 16 residues. CDR3: CASSPGTGGNTYEQYF. The CDR3, as DNA: TGCGCCAGCAGCCCCGGGACAGGGGGCAATACCTACGAGCAGTACTTC.

DNA of the CDR3: TGTGCCAGCAGGCAAGGACTAGCGGGGGAAGAGACCCAGTACTTC. Residues: CASRQGLAGEETQYF. This chain connects TRBV5-4 to TRBJ2-5, with 13 nucleotides matching TRBD2. The V gene end was trimmed by 5 bases and the J gene end by 3 bases; junction bases not matched to a gene: 4. Germline V gives CDR1 SGHNT, CDR2 YYREEE (reference sequence). The CDR3 is 15 amino acids.

This clone was counted between two and nine times. The chain recombines TRBV4-2 with TRBJ1-6; 7 nucleotides align to TRBD1. This CDR3 has 15 residues. The germline gives CDR1 LGHNA, CDR2 YNFKEQ. J gave up 7 bases and V 3 bases, and 6 bases lay outside the gene matches. In DNA, the CDR3 is TGTGCCAGCAGCCATGAAGGGACAGCCAATTCACCCCTCCACTTT. This codes for CASSHEGTANSPLHF.

This clone was seen more than once but under ten times. This chain uses TRBV5-6 with TRBJ1-1; D unresolved. The CDR3 totals 15 residues. Germline V gene sequence: CDR1 SGHDT, CDR2 YYEEEE. Trimming pared 0 bases from V and 4 bases from J, leaving 13 bases between. The CDR3 region is CASSLDSGRGTEAFF. CDR3 coding DNA: TGTGCCAGCAGCTTGGATAGCGGGCGGGGCACTGAAGCTTTCTTT.

This clone was observed a few times. This chain links TRBV11-2 with TRBJ2-5; D gene unclear. The CDR3 length is 13 residues. CDR1 is SGHAT and CDR2 is FQNNGV in the germline V gene. V dropped 5 bases and J dropped 2 bases, with 9 bases sitting between them. CDR3 coding DNA: TGTGCCAGCAGCCCGGGTTTTCAAGAGACCCAGTACTTC. It is translated as CASSPGFQETQYF.

This clone came up a few times. The chain is built from TRBV2 and TRBJ2-5, with D perhaps matching TRBD2 (5 bases). Trimming removed 3 bases at V and 4 bases at J, with 12 bases between. The CDR3 covers 14 residues. Germline V lookup: CDR1 SNHLY, CDR2 FYNNEI. CDR3 DNA sequence: TGTGCCAGCAGTGACGGAAGCGGAGGAGAGACCCAGTACTTC. It translates to CASSDGSGGETQYF.

This chain links TRBV19 with TRBJ2-1, with D possibly TRBD2 on 5 matching bases. The CDR3 covers 11 residues. Germline assignment: CDR1 LNHDA and CDR2 SQIVND (reference sequence). V dropped 5 bases and J dropped 9 bases, with 8 bases sitting between them. DNA of the CDR3: TGTGCCAGTAGTTGGGCGGGTGAGCAGTTCTTC. Translation gives CASSWAGEQFF.

This chain joins TRBV19 and TRBJ2-3; 7 bases match TRBD1. Germline V gives CDR1 LNHDA, CDR2 SQIVND (reference sequence). V lost 9 bases, J lost 0 bases, and 6 bases stayed unmatched. The CDR3 runs to 14 residues. DNA of the CDR3: TGTGCCAGCGGGACAGCTCAGAGCACAGATACGCAGTATTTT. It specifies CASGTAQSTDTQYF.

This clone appeared a single time. The chain combines TRBV25-1 with TRBJ2-3, with D possibly being TRBD1 (7 bases). Deletions cut 4 bases from V and 5 bases from J, with 16 bases between. CDR1 and CDR2 from the germline V gene are MGHDK and SYGVNS. The CDR3 has 15 residues. CDR3 loop: CASSVTGVGGDTQYF. The CDR3 nucleotides read TGTGCCAGCAGTGTTACAGGGGTGGGGGGAGATACGCAGTATTTT. Full variable domain (remainder filled in from reference TRBV25-1 and TRBJ2-3): EADIYQTPRYLVIGTGKKITLECSQTMGHDKMYWYQQDPGMELHLIHYSYGVNSTEKGDLSSESTVSRIRTEHFPLTLESARPSHTSQYLCASSVTGVGGDTQYFGPGTRLTVL.

This clone appeared a few times. CDR3 residues: CASCSGGASDTQYF. The CDR3 DNA sequence: TGTGCCAGCTGTTCCGGGGGAGCCTCAGATACGCAGTATTTT. J is TRBJ2-3 and V is TRBV7-2; a weak D match, TRBD2 (6 bases). The germline CDR1 and CDR2 sequences are SGHTA and FQGNSA. There are 14 residues in the CDR3. The V end was cut by 8 bases, the J end by 4 bases, with 16 bases between.

This clone appeared a few times. The chain recombines TRBV5-1 with TRBJ2-4; possible D gene TRBD2, 7 bases. Trimming shortened V by 4 bases and J by 0 bases, and 14 bases separated the two germline ends. The germline V gene has CDR1 SGHRS and CDR2 YFSETQ. The CDR3 totals 16 residues. This chain's CDR3 is CASSEGGPLAKNIQYF. CDR3 nucleotides: TGCGCCAGCAGCGAGGGGGGGCCTCTAGCCAAAAACATTCAGTACTTC.

This clone was counted a few times. The V gene is TRBV27, the J gene TRBJ2-2, with D possibly TRBD2 on 5 matching bases. The V end lost 2 bases, the J end lost 4 bases, and 8 bases lay between the germline ends. Germline CDR1 MNHEY, CDR2 SMNVEV (reference sequence). The CDR3 covers 14 residues. The CDR3 nucleotides read TGTGCCAGCAGTTTAGCGGCGGGCACCGGGGAGCTGTTTTTT. Protein product: CASSLAAGTGELFF.

CDR3 sequence reads: CASSPIGGYYEKLFF. For the CDR3, the DNA is TGTGCCAGCAGCCCCATCGGGGGATACTATGAAAAACTGTTTTTT. The V call is TRBV14, the J call TRBJ1-4; D is possibly TRBD1 (5 bases). Deletions cut 4 bases from V and 6 bases from J, with 15 bases between. CDR3 length: 15 amino acids. Germline CDR1 SGHDN, CDR2 FVKESK.

V usage is TRBV2 and J usage is TRBJ2-7; D perhaps matches TRBD2 (6 bases). The CDR3 has 12 residues. Trimming left V 2 bases short and J 7 bases short, with 9 bases between. Germline assignment: CDR1 SNHLY and CDR2 FYNNEI. CDR3 in amino acids: CASSEMGGEQYF. The DNA of the CDR3 is TGTGCCAGCAGTGAAATGGGAGGAGAGCAGTACTTC.

Concerning this clone itself: Other DNA sequences in this sample translate to the same CDR3. The chain uses TRBV28 and TRBJ1-5, with 8 bases aligning to TRBD1. V lost 4 bases, J lost 4 bases, and 3 bases stayed unmatched. Germline V gene sequence: CDR1 MDHEN, CDR2 SYDVKM. CDR3 length: 14 residues. The CDR3 region has the DNA TGTGCCAGCAGTTCCGGACAGGGAAATCAGCCCCAGCATTTT. It specifies CASSSGQGNQPQHF.

This rearrangement joins TRBV5-1 to TRBJ2-1; no definite D call. Per the germline V gene, CDR1 is SGHRS and CDR2 is YFSETQ. The V and J ends lost 1 base and 0 bases respectively, with 14 bases between them. The CDR3 extends over 17 amino acids. CDR3 coding DNA: TGCGCCAGCAGCTTGCGTCAAGCGACGGGCTCCTACAATGAGCAGTTCTTC. Protein product: CASSLRQATGSYNEQFF. Full variable domain (rest looked up from reference TRBV5-1 and TRBJ2-1): KAGVTQTPRYLIKTRGQQVTLSCSPISGHRSVSWYQQTPGQGLQFLFEYFSETQRNKGNFPGRFSGRQFSNSRSEMNVSTLELGDSALYLCASSLRQATGSYNEQFFGPGTRLTVL.

This sequence joins TRBV7-2 and TRBJ2-5; the D gene is possibly TRBD2 (5 bases). Looked up from germline, CDR1 is SGHTA and CDR2 is FQGNSA. The CDR3 sequence is 13 residues long. V was clipped by 0 bases and J by 7 bases, with 9 bases between them. The DNA of the CDR3 is TGTGCCAGCAGCTTAGCGGTACGGGGGACCCAGTACTTC. This gives the protein CASSLAVRGTQYF.

The chain recombines TRBV19 with TRBJ2-2; 10 bases agree with TRBD1. Germline V lookup: CDR1 LNHDA, CDR2 SQIVND (reference sequence). CDR3 size: 16 residues. V dropped 5 bases and J dropped 6; count of bases not matched to a gene: 9. CDR3 coding DNA: TGTGCCAGTAGTCCTGGGACAGGGGTTAGATCCGGGGAGCTGTTTTTT. This gives the protein CASSPGTGVRSGELFF.

V gene TRBV5-1 combines with J gene TRBJ2-7; TRBD1 agrees at 12 bases. V dropped 3 bases and J dropped 6; count of bases not matched to a gene: 7. The CDR3 totals 15 residues. Germline V gene sequence: CDR1 SGHRS, CDR2 YFSETQ. The chain's CDR3 is CASSSGQGAFVEQYF. In DNA, the CDR3 is TGCGCCAGCAGCTCGGGACAGGGGGCGTTTGTCGAGCAGTACTTC.

This clone was seen a handful of times. The rearrangement links TRBV28 to TRBJ2-1; weak D call: TRBD1 (6 bases). Trimming removed 3 bases at V and 5 bases at J, with 14 bases between. This CDR3 is built from 15 residues. Per germline, CDR1 MDHEN and CDR2 SYDVKM. CDR3 nucleotides: TGTGCCAGCAGTTTGGGGGCAGCAGGGAACAATGAGCAGTTCTTC. Translated: CASSLGAAGNNEQFF.

The V and J genes are TRBV4-1 and TRBJ2-1; 10 bases agree with TRBD2. The CDR3 length is 15 residues. With V trimmed by 3 bases and J by 8 bases, 7 bases remained unmatched. In germline, CDR1 is MGHRA, CDR2 YSYEKL. CDR3 residues: CASSQGAGGQYEQFF. The DNA for the CDR3 is TGCGCCAGCAGCCAGGGAGCGGGGGGGCAGTATGAGCAGTTCTTC.

This clone was observed once. This rearrangement joins TRBV5-4 to TRBJ2-1; weak D call: TRBD1 (6 bases). Germline V gene lookup returns CDR1 SGHNT and CDR2 YYREEE (reference sequence). Trimming removed 5 bases from V and 6 bases from J, with 12 bases in between. The CDR3 is 13 residues long. CDR3: CASSSDRFNEQFF. The CDR3 nucleotides are TGTGCCAGCAGTTCGGACAGATTCAATGAGCAGTTCTTC.

This clone was found a few times. The chain links TRBV5-1 to TRBJ2-2; D is undetermined. V was clipped by 4 bases and J by 2 bases, with 9 bases between them. Germline CDR1 SGHRS, CDR2 YFSETQ. The length of the CDR3 is 14 residues. The CDR3 loop reads CASSPEVNTGELFF. The CDR3 nucleotides are TGCGCCAGCAGCCCAGAAGTTAACACCGGGGAGCTGTTTTTT.

This clone appeared a few times. V usage is TRBV7-2 and J usage is TRBJ1-1; D perhaps matches TRBD1 (6 bases). CDR3 length: 12 amino acids. In germline, CDR1 is SGHTA, CDR2 FQGNSA. V was trimmed by 2 bases and J by 5 bases, leaving 6 bases between them. CDR3 bases: TGTGCCAGCAGCTTAAGGGGGACTGAAGCTTTCTTT. Translation gives CASSLRGTEAFF.